The 20 T cell receptor beta chains below were found in one sample sequenced in a study of blood T cell repertoires in COVID-19. Method: immunoSEQ multiplex PCR; TCRdb's copy keeps in-frame clones and lacks some. The sample lists roughly 150,000 clones; just under 80% were seen once. The sequencing input was peripheral blood. Every receptor here comes from a woman older than 75 with acute or convalescent COVID-19.

The chain is built from TRBV27 and TRBJ1-6; D remains unclear. Trimming left V 6 bases short and J 4 bases short, with 16 bases between. CDR3 size: 16 residues. The V gene's germline CDR1 is MNHEY and CDR2 SMNVEV (reference sequence). The CDR3 region has the DNA TGTGCCAGCAGCCCCTCTGGCGGGATTTATAATTCACCCCTCCACTTT. Protein sequence: CASSPSGGIYNSPLHF.

The chain uses TRBV7-2 and TRBJ1-2, with 7 bases that match TRBD1. The junction had 8 bases not matched to a gene; V was cut back by 5 bases and J by 2 bases. This CDR3 spans 15 amino acids. The germline V gene has CDR1 SGHTA and CDR2 FQGNSA. The DNA of the CDR3 is TGTGCCAGCAGCCCAGAGATGACAGGGAACTATGGCTACACCTTC. As protein: CASSPEMTGNYGYTF.

The chain joins TRBV5-1 to TRBJ2-3, with 7 nucleotides matching TRBD1. The CDR3 spans 16 residues. Germline CDR1 is SGHRS and CDR2 is YFSETQ. V lost 0 bases to trimming and J lost 0 bases; unmatched junction nucleotides: 4. DNA of the CDR3: TGCGCCAGCAGCTTGGGCCAGACAGGGAGCACAGATACGCAGTATTTT. Its translation is CASSLGQTGSTDTQYF. The whole variable domain, filled in from reference TRBV5-1 and TRBJ2-3, reads KAGVTQTPRYLIKTRGQQVTLSCSPISGHRSVSWYQQTPGQGLQFLFEYFSETQRNKGNFPGRFSGRQFSNSRSEMNVSTLELGDSALYLCASSLGQTGSTDTQYFGPGTRLTVL.

The chain carries TRBV5-6 and TRBJ2-4, with TRBD1 identical over 10 bases. With V trimmed by 4 bases and J by 7 bases, 2 bases remained unmatched. The germline CDR1 and CDR2 sequences are SGHDT and YYEEEE. This CDR3 has 13 amino acids. CDR3: CASSGTGDNIQYF. CDR3 DNA sequence: TGTGCCAGCAGCGGGACAGGGGACAACATTCAGTACTTC.

There are many counts of this clone. This chain connects TRBV7-9 to TRBJ2-7, with 8 bases lining up with TRBD1. V trimming: 3 bases; J trimming: 0 bases; junction bases outside the gene matches: 1. The CDR3 consists of 14 residues. From germline, CDR1 is SEHNR and CDR2 FQNEAQ (reference sequence). The CDR3 spells CASSFGQGSYEQYF. CDR3 DNA sequence: TGTGCCAGCAGCTTTGGACAGGGCTCCTACGAGCAGTACTTC.

This rearrangement joins TRBV7-6 to TRBJ2-1, with 10 bases lining up with TRBD1. This CDR3 region has 14 residues. J lost 6 bases, V lost 5 bases, and 4 bases had no gene match. Germline V gene lookup returns CDR1 SGHVS and CDR2 FNYEAQ. CDR3 protein: CASSLGQGGNEQFF. The CDR3 DNA is TGTGCCAGCAGCCTTGGACAGGGGGGCAATGAGCAGTTCTTC.

The chain couples TRBV18 to TRBJ2-2, with D possibly TRBD1 on 5 matching bases. CDR3 length: 15 residues. Trimming shortened V by 3 bases and J by 3 bases, and 11 bases separated the two germline ends. Germline CDR1 reads KGHSH; CDR2 reads LQKENI. The CDR3 DNA reads as TGTGCCAGCTCACCCCAGGGCCGCGACACCGGGGAGCTGTTTTTT. The encoded protein is CASSPQGRDTGELFF.

There are a few counts of this clone. The chain couples TRBV5-6 to TRBJ2-7; 8 bases fit TRBD1. The CDR3 totals 14 residues. The J segment lost 2 bases and the V segment lost 3 bases, leaving 4 bases of the junction unmatched. Germline lookup yields CDR1 SGHDT and CDR2 YYEEEE. CDR3 protein: CASSWGQETYEQYF. The CDR3 DNA sequence: TGTGCCAGCAGCTGGGGACAGGAGACCTACGAGCAGTACTTC.

This chain links TRBV27 with TRBJ1-5; 9 bases are a match to TRBD1. The CDR3 covers 16 residues. The V gene's germline CDR1 is MNHEY and CDR2 SMNVEV (reference sequence). Losses at the gene ends were 1 base for V and 4 bases for J; bases not matched to a gene: 5. CDR3 bases: TGTGCCAGCAGTTTATGGGGACAGGGCGGAAATCAGCCCCAGCATTTT. Translating gives CASSLWGQGGNQPQHF.

J is TRBJ1-5 and V is TRBV21-1. TRBV21-1 is reported as a pseudogene. The CDR3 loop spans 18 amino acids. CDR3 amino acids: CASSKADRTSEGNQPQHF. DNA for the CDR3: TGTGCCAGCAGCAAAGCCGACCGGACCTCCGAGGGAAATCAGCCCCAGCATTTT.

The rearrangement uses TRBV6-2 or TRBV6-3 and TRBJ2-7; 14 nucleotides match TRBD2. The V segment lost 5 bases and the J segment 3 bases; nucleotides outside the gene matches: 6. This CDR3 is built from 16 residues. Germline V CDR1 and CDR2: MNHEY, SVGEGT. The CDR3 region is CASSVRTSGRYYEQYF. CDR3 DNA sequence: TGTGCCAGCAGTGTCAGGACTAGCGGGAGGTACTACGAGCAGTACTTC.

In its sample, this clone was seen a few times. V is TRBV19 and J is TRBJ1-1, with D hard to call. The CDR3 sequence is 15 residues long. Germline CDR1 reads LNHDA; CDR2 reads SQIVND (reference sequence). With 6 bases removed from V and 5 bases from J, the gap between germline ends came to 19 bases. In nucleotides, the CDR3 is TGTGCCAGTAGAGCTAGGACTTCCCGAGAGACTGAAGCTTTCTTT. Residues: CASRARTSRETEAFF. The entire variable domain, with the rest obtained from reference TRBV19 and TRBJ1-1, is as follows: DGGITQSPKYLFRKEGQNVTLSCEQNLNHDAMYWYRQDPGQGLRLIYYSQIVNDFQKGDIAEGYSVSREKKESFPLTVTSAQKNPTAFYLCASRARTSRETEAFFGQGTRLTVV.

This sequence joins TRBV28 and TRBJ2-3; the D gene is possibly TRBD1 (6 bases). CDR1 MDHEN and CDR2 SYDVKM come from the germline V gene. The length of the CDR3 is 14 residues. The V end was cut by 4 bases, the J end by 6 bases, with 14 bases between. CDR3 sequence: CASSSGQSADTQYF. The CDR3 region has the DNA TGTGCCAGCAGTTCGGGACAATCGGCCGATACGCAGTATTTT.

The chain carries TRBV4-1 and TRBJ1-5; perhaps TRBD1 as D (6 bases). The CDR3 covers 15 residues. V lost 2 bases, J lost 2 bases, and 10 bases lay in between. The germline gives CDR1 MGHRA, CDR2 YSYEKL. The CDR3 DNA is TGCGCCAGCAGCCAATTCCCAGGGGGCAATCAGCCCCAGCATTTT. Protein sequence: CASSQFPGGNQPQHF.

This rearrangement joins TRBV28 to TRBJ1-1, with TRBD1 as a possible D gene (6 bases). This CDR3 is 16 amino acids long. Germline V lookup: CDR1 MDHEN, CDR2 SYDVKM. The V and J ends lost 7 bases and 1 base respectively, with 19 bases between them. The CDR3, as DNA: TGTGCCAGCAATACGAATGTGGGACAACCGAACACTGAAGCTTTCTTT. It encodes CASNTNVGQPNTEAFF.

The V call is TRBV19, the J call TRBJ1-4; 7 bases map to TRBD1. CDR1 and CDR2 (germline): LNHDA, SQIVND (reference sequence). With V trimmed by 5 bases and J by 8 bases, 8 bases remained unmatched. The CDR3 contains 14 residues. In DNA, the CDR3 is TGTGCCAGTAGTGTAGGGACAGCCTTGGAAAAACTGTTTTTT. Translation: CASSVGTALEKLFF. Complete variable domain (other parts from reference TRBV19 and TRBJ1-4): DGGITQSPKYLFRKEGQNVTLSCEQNLNHDAMYWYRQDPGQGLRLIYYSQIVNDFQKGDIAEGYSVSREKKESFPLTVTSAQKNPTAFYLCASSVGTALEKLFFGSGTQLSVL.

The chain joins TRBV6-5 to TRBJ2-1; 7 bases match TRBD1. CDR1 is MNHEY and CDR2 is SVGAGI in the germline V gene. The V gene end was trimmed by 6 bases and the J gene end by 13 bases; junction bases not matched to a gene: 12. CDR3 length: 13 residues. As DNA, the CDR3 is TGTGCCAGCAGGGCCAGGGGGTCCGCCCAACAGTTCTTC. This encodes CASRARGSAQQFF.

V usage is TRBV2 and J usage is TRBJ2-7; D ambiguous. Germline CDR1 reads SNHLY; CDR2 reads FYNNEI. Trimming cost V 6 bases and J 2 bases, with 8 bases left between them. The CDR3 is made up of 12 amino acids. CDR3 region: CASSPQAYEQYF. DNA for the CDR3: TGTGCCAGCAGCCCCCAGGCCTACGAGCAGTACTTC.

The V and J genes are TRBV5-1 and TRBJ2-3; D call uncertain. Germline CDR1 is SGHRS and CDR2 is YFSETQ. The CDR3 is made up of 13 amino acids. With 1 base removed from V and 1 base from J, the gap between germline ends came to 4 bases. The CDR3 DNA sequence: TGCGCCAGCAGCTTGACGGGCACAGATACGCAGTATTTT. This translates into CASSLTGTDTQYF.

The chain is built from TRBV28 and TRBJ2-6; possible D gene TRBD1, 6 bases. The CDR3 has 15 residues. Germline V CDR1 and CDR2: MDHEN, SYDVKM. V was trimmed by 6 bases and J by 0 bases, leaving 9 bases between them. Here the CDR3 reads CASRGAYSGANVLTF. The CDR3 bases are TGTGCCAGCAGGGGGGCGTACTCTGGGGCCAACGTCCTGACTTTC.